Given below is one T cell receptor beta chain in context. Its antigen is currently unknown. These data originate in a study of OX40 agonist ivuxolimab in advanced cancers. Notes on the study in general: Individuals who were partial responders at 0.1-3.0 mg/kg had clonal expansion that ranked among the lowest.

Per the germline V gene, CDR1 is MNHEY and CDR2 is SVGAGI. Trimming pared 6 bases from V and 4 bases from J, leaving 18 bases between. The CDR3 length is 15 residues. Measured with immunoSEQ multiplex PCR; TCRdb has only the in-frame clones, and not every one. Of about 110,000 clones in the sample, more than 70% were seen once. This chain links TRBV6-5 with TRBJ1-1; no clear D gene. This TCR came from an adult with an advanced solid tumor such as melanoma, head and neck, liver or kidney cancer. This sample comprised CD4+ or CD8+ T cells sorted from blood, obtained in a trial of the OX40 agonist ivuxolimab. CDR3 region: CASSRDWALGTEAFF. CDR3 DNA sequence: TGTGCCAGCAGCCGCGACTGGGCTCTCGGCACTGAAGCTTTCTTT.